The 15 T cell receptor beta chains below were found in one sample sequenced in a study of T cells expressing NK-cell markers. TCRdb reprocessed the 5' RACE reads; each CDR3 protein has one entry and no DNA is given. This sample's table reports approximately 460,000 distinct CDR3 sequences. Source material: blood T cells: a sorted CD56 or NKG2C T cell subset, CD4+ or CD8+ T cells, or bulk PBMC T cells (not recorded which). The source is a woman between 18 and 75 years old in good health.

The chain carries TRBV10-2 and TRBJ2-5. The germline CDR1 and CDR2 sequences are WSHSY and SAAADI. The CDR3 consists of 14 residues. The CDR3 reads CASSESRLQETQYF.

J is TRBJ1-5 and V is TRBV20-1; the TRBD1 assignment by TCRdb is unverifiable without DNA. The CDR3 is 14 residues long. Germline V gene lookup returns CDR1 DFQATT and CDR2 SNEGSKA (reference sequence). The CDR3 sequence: CSAPEVGGNQPQHF.

The CDR3 reads CASSVPVGGNTEAFF. J is TRBJ1-1 and V is TRBV9; TCRdb names TRBD1, which stays unverified in the absence of DNA. CDR3 length: 15 residues. CDR1 is SGDLS, CDR2 YYNGEE, per germline.

CDR3 loop: CASSSLLAETNTGELFF. V is TRBV7-9 and J is TRBJ2-2; no DNA is available, so the TRBD2 call from TCRdb remains unchecked. CDR1 and CDR2 from the germline V gene are SEHNR and FQNEAQ (reference sequence). The CDR3 is 17 amino acids.

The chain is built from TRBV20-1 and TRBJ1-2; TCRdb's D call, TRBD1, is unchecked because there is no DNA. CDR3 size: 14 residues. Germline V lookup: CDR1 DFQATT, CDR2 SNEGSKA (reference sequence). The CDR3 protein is CSAGTDRLVYGYTF.

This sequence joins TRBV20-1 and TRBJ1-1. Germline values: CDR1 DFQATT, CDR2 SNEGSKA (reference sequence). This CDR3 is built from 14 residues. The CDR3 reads CSASFSGTNTEAFF.

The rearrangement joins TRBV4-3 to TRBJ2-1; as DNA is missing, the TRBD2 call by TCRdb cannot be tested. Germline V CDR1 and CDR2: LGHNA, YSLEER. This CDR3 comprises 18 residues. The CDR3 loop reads CASSQGDSGSKSYNEQFF.

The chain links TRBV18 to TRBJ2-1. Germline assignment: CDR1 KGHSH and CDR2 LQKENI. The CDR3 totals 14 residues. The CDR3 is CASTPPNAYNEQFF.

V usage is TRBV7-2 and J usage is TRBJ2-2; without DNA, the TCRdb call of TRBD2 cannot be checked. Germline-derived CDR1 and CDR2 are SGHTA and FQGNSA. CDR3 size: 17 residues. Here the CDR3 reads CASSLGRLAGNTGELFF.

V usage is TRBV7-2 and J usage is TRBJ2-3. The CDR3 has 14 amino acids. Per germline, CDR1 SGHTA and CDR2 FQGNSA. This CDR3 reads CASSFRTKLDTQYF.

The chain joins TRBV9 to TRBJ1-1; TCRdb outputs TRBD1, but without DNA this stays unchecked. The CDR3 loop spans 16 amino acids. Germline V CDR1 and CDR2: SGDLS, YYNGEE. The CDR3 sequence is CASSVGDGNVNTEAFF.

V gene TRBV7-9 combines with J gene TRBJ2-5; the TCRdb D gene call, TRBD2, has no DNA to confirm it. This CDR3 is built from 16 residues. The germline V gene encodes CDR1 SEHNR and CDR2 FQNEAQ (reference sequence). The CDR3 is CASSPSSGGTQETQYF.

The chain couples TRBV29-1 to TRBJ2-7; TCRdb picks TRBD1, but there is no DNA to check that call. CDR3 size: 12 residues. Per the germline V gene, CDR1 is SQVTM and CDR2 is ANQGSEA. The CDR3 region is CSGRDSSYEQYF.

The CDR3 spells CASSETGASGAFF. The chain is built from TRBV25-1 and TRBJ1-1; TCRdb returns TRBD1, unconfirmable since there is no DNA. CDR3 length: 13 amino acids. Germline values: CDR1 MGHDK, CDR2 SYGVNS. The full variable domain, its missing parts supplied by reference TRBV25-1 and TRBJ1-1, is EADIYQTPRYLVIGTGKKITLECSQTMGHDKMYWYQQDPGMELHLIHYSYGVNSTEKGDLSSESTVSRIRTEHFPLTLESARPSHTSQYLCASSETGASGAFFGQGTRLTVV.

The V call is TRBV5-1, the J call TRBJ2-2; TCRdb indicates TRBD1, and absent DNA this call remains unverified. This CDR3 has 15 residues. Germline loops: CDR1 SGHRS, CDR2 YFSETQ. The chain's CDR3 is CASSLEPGAAGELFF.